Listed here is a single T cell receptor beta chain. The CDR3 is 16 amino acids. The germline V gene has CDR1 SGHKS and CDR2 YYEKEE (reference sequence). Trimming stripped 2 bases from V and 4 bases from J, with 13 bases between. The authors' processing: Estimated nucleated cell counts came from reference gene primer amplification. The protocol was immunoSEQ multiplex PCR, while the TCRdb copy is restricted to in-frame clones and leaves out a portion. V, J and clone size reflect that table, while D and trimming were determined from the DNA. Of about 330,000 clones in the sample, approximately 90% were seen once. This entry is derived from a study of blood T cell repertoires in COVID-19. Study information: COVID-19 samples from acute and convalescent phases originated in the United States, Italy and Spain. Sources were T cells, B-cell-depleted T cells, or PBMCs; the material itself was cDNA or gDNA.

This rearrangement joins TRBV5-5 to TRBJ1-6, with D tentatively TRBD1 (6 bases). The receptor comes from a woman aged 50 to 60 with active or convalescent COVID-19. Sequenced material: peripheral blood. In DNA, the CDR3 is TGTGCCAGCAGCTTAGAATACAGGGCTTATAATTCACCCCTCCACTTT. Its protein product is CASSLEYRAYNSPLHF.